This T cell receptor beta chain was recovered during a study of control samples from healthy donors and cancer patients. V shed 5 bases, J shed 8 bases, and the junction held 11 bases outside the gene matches. The germline gives CDR1 SGHTA, CDR2 FQGNSA. The CDR3 extends over 15 amino acids. The table came from immunoSEQ multiplex PCR; TCRdb's copy has only in-frame clones and leaves some out. The sample consists of some 140,000 clones, just under 90% of them appearing once. This receptor was obtained from a man aged 50 or older with head and neck cancer. The rearrangement links TRBV7-2 to TRBJ2-1, with 8 bases identical to TRBD2. The material sequenced was PBMCs. The CDR3 DNA sequence: TGTGCCAGCAGCCGTCGAGGCGGGGGGAGGGATGAGCAGTTCTTC. Amino acids: CASSRRGGGRDEQFF.